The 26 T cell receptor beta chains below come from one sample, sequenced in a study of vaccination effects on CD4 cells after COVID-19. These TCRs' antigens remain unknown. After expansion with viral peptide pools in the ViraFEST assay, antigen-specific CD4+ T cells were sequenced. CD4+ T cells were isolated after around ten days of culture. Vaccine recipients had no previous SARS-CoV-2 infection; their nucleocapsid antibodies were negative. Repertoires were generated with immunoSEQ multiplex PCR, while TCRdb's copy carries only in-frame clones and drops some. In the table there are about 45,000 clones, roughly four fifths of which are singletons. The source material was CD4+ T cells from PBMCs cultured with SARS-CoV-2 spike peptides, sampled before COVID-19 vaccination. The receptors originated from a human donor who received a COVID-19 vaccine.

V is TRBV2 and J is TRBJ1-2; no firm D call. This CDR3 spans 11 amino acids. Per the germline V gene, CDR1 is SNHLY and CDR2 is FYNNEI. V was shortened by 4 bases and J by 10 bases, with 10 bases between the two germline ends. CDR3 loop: CASSGRRPYTF. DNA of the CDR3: TGTGCCAGCAGTGGTCGTCGGCCCTACACCTTC.

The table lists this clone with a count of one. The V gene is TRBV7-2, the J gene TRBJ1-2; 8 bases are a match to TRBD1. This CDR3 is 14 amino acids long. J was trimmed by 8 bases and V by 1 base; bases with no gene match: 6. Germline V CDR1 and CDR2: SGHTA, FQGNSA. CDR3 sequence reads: CASSLEWAGGGYTF. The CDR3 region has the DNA TGTGCCAGCAGCTTAGAATGGGCAGGGGGCGGCTACACCTTC. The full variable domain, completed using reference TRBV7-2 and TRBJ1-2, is GAGVSQSPSNKVTEKGKDVELRCDPISGHTALYWYRQSLGQGLEFLIYFQGNSAPDKSGLPSDRFSAERTGGSVSTLTIQRTQQEDSAVYLCASSLEWAGGGYTFGSGTRLTVV.

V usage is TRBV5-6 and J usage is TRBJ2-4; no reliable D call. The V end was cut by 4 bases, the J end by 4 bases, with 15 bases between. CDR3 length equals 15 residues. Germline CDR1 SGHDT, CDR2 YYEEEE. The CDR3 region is CASSQNIGRKNIQYF. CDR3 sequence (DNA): TGTGCCAGCAGCCAAAACATCGGGCGTAAAAACATTCAGTACTTC. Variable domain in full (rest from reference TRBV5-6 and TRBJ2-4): DAGVTQSPTHLIKTRGQQVTLRCSPKSGHDTVSWYQQALGQGPQFIFQYYEEEERQRGNFPDRFSGHQFPNYSSELNVNALLLGDSALYLCASSQNIGRKNIQYFGAGTRLSVL.

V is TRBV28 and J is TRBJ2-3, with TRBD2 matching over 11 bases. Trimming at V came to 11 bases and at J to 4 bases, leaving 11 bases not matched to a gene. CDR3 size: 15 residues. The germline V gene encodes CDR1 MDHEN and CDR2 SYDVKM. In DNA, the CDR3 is TGTGCCGCGGGGGAACTAGCGGGGGTCCCAGATACGCAGTATTTT. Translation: CAAGELAGVPDTQYF.

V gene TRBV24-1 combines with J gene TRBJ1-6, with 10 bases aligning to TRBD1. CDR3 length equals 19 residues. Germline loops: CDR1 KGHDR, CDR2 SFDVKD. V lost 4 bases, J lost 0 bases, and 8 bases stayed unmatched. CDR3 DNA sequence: TGTGCCACCAGTGACACCGGGACAGGGGATTTCTCCTATAATTCACCCCTCCACTTT. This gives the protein CATSDTGTGDFSYNSPLHF.

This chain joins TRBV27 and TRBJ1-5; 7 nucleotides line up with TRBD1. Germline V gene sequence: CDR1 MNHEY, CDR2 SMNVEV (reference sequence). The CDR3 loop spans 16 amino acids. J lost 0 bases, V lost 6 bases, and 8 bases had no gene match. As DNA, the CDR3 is TGTGCCAGCAGCCAGGGGGGGGGCTATAGCAATCAGCCCCAGCATTTT. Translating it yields CASSQGGGYSNQPQHF.

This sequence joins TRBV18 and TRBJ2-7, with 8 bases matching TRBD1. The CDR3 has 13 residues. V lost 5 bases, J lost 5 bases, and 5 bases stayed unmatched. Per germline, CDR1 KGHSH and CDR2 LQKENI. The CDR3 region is CASSADRADEQYV. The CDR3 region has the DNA TGTGCCAGCTCAGCGGACAGGGCCGACGAGCAGTACGTC.

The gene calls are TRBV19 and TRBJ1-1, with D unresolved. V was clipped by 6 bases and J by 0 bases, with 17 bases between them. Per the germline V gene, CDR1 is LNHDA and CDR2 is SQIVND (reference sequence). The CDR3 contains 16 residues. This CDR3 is CASSLMTGSMNTEAFF. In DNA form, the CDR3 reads TGTGCCAGTAGCCTCATGACGGGATCCATGAACACTGAAGCTTTCTTT.

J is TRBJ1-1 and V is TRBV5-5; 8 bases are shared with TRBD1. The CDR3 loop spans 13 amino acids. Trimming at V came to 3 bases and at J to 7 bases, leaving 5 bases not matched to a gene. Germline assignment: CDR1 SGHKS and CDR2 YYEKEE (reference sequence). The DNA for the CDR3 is TGTGCCAGCAGCTCGCAGGGGGCGGGTGAAGCTTTCTTT. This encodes CASSSQGAGEAFF. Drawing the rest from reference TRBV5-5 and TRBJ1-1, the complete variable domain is DAGVTQSPTHLIKTRGQQVTLRCSPISGHKSVSWYQQVLGQGPQFIFQYYEKEERGRGNFPDRFSARQFPNYSSELNVNALLLGDSALYLCASSSQGAGEAFFGQGTRLTVV.

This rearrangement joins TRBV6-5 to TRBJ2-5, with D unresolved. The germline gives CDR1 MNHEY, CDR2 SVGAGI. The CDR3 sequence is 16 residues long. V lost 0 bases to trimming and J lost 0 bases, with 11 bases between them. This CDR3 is CASSYSATLYQETQYF. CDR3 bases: TGTGCCAGCAGTTACTCGGCTACCTTGTACCAAGAGACCCAGTACTTC.

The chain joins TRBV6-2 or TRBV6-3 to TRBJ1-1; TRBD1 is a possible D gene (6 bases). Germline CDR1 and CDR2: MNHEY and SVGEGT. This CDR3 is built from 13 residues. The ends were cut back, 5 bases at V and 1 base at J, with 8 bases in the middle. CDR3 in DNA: TGTGCCAGCAGTACGACAGGGAACACTGAAGCTTTCTTT. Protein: CASSTTGNTEAFF.

CDR3 sequence: CASSQAQGKETQYF. In DNA, the CDR3 is TGTGCCAGCAGCCAAGCACAGGGGAAAGAGACCCAGTACTTC. The chain has TRBV3-1 (or the pseudogene TRBV3-2) and TRBJ2-5, with TRBD1 matching over 7 bases. CDR3 length: 14 amino acids. V trimming: 1 base; J trimming: 3 bases; junction bases outside the gene matches: 2. CDR1 is LGHDT, CDR2 YNNKEL, per germline (reference sequence).

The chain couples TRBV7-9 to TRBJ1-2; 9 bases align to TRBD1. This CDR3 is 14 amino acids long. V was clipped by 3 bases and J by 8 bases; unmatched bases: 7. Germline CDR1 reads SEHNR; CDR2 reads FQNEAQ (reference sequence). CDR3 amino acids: CASSFAQGARGYTF. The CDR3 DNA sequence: TGTGCCAGCAGCTTCGCACAGGGGGCGCGGGGCTACACCTTC.

The chain's CDR3 is CASSRQGQGDGQQFF. The CDR3 coding sequence is TGCGCCAGCTCGCGGCAGGGACAGGGAGACGGGCAGCAGTTCTTC. The chain is built from TRBV5-1 and TRBJ2-1, with 9 bases lining up with TRBD1. The V and J ends lost 7 bases and 11 bases, in that order; junction bases with no gene match: 16. This CDR3 spans 15 amino acids. Germline V gives CDR1 SGHRS, CDR2 YFSETQ.

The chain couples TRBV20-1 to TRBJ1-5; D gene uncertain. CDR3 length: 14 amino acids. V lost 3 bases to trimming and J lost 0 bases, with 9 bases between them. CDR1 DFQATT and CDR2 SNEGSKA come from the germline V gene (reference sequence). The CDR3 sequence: CSASSGNSNQPQHF. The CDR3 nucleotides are TGCAGTGCTAGTTCCGGGAATAGCAATCAGCCCCAGCATTTT.

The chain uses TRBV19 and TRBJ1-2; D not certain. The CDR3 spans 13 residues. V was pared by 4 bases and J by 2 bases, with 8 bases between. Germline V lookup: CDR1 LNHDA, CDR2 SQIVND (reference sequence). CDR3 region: CASSRAGNYGYTF. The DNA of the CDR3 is TGTGCCAGTAGTAGGGCGGGGAACTATGGCTACACCTTC.

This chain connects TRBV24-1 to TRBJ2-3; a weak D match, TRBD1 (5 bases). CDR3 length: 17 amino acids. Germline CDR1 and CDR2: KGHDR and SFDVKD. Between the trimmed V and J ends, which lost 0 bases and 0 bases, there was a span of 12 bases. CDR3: CATSDLGQGISTDTQYF. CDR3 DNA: TGTGCCACCAGTGATTTGGGGCAGGGAATTAGCACAGATACGCAGTATTTT.

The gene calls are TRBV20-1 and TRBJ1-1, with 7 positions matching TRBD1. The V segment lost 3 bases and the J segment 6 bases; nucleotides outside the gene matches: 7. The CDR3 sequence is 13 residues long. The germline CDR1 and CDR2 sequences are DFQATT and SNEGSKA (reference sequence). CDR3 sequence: CSASGRTGAEAFF. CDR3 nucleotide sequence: TGCAGTGCTAGTGGTCGGACAGGCGCTGAAGCTTTCTTT.

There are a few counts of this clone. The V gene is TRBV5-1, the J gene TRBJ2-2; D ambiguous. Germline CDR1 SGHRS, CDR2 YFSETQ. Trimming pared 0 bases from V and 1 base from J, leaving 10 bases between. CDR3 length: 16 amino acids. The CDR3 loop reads CASSLASVQNTGELFF. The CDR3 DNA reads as TGCGCCAGCAGCTTGGCTTCGGTTCAGAACACCGGGGAGCTGTTTTTT.

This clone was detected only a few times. The chain's CDR3 is CASSPRGGRAPLHF. CDR3 coding DNA: TGTGCCAGCAGCCCGAGGGGTGGGAGAGCACCCCTCCACTTT. V is TRBV3-1 (or the pseudogene TRBV3-2) and J is TRBJ1-6, with D possibly being TRBD1 (5 bases). V was pared by 4 bases and J by 11 bases, with 15 bases between. From germline, CDR1 is LGHDT and CDR2 YNNKEL (reference sequence). The CDR3 consists of 14 residues.

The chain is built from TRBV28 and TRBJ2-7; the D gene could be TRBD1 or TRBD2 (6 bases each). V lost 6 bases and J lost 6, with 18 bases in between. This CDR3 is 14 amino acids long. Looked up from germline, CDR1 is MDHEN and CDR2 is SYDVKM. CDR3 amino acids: CASSQAVGGLEQYV. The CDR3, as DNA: TGTGCCAGCAGCCAGGCGGTCGGGGGCCTCGAGCAGTACGTC.

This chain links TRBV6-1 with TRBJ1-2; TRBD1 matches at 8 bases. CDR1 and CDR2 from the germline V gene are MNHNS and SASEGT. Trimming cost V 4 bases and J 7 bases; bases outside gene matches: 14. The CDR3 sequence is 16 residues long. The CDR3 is CASSALRLTGAGGYTF. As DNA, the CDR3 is TGTGCCAGCAGTGCATTACGCTTGACAGGGGCGGGTGGCTACACCTTC.

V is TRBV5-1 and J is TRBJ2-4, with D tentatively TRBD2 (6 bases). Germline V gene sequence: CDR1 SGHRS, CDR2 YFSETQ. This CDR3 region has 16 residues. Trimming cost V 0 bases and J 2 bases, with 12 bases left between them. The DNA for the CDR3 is TGCGCCAGCAGCTTGGGGCGGGACCAAACCAAAAACATTCAGTACTTC. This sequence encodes CASSLGRDQTKNIQYF. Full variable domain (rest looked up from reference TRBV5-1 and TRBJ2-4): KAGVTQTPRYLIKTRGQQVTLSCSPISGHRSVSWYQQTPGQGLQFLFEYFSETQRNKGNFPGRFSGRQFSNSRSEMNVSTLELGDSALYLCASSLGRDQTKNIQYFGAGTRLSVL.

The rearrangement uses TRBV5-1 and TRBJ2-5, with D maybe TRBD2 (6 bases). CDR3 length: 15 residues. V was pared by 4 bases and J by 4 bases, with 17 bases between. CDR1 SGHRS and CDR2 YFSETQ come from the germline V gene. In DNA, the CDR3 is TGCGCCAGCAGCCCCCTCCTGGTCGGGGGAGAGACCCAGTACTTC. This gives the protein CASSPLLVGGETQYF.

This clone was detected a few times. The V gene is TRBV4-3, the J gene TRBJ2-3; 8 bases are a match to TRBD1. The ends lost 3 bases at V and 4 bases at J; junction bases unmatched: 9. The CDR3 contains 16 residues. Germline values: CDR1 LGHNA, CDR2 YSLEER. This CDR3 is CASSQAQGALADTQYF. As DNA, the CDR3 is TGCGCCAGCAGCCAGGCGCAGGGGGCGTTGGCAGATACGCAGTATTTT.

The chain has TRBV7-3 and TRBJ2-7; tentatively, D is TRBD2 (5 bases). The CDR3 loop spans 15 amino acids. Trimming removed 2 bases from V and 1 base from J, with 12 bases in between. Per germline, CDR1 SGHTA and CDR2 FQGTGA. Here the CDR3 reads CASSLGWRLSYEQYV. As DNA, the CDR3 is TGTGCCAGCAGCTTAGGGTGGCGACTATCCTACGAGCAGTACGTC.